Each of the 18 T cell receptor beta chains below was sequenced from the same sample in a study of blood T cell repertoires in COVID-19. The assay was immunoSEQ multiplex PCR, and TCRdb's table has in-frame clones only and misses some. The data show approximately 150,000 clones, with around 81% seen just once and roughly 9.6% held by the top ten. The sample taken for sequencing was peripheral blood. These receptors originate from a man aged 55 to 69 with active or convalescent COVID-19.

The V and J genes are TRBV10-2 and TRBJ2-3; TRBD2 aligns across 10 bases. J lost 2 bases, V lost 2 bases, and 10 bases had no gene match. CDR3 length: 18 amino acids. Germline V gene lookup returns CDR1 WSHSY and CDR2 SAAADI. CDR3 in amino acids: CASSELGLAGALTDTQYF. The CDR3 nucleotides read TGCGCCAGCAGTGAGCTGGGGCTAGCGGGGGCCCTCACAGATACGCAGTATTTT.

The chain employs TRBV5-1 and TRBJ1-1; 9 bases are a match to TRBD1. CDR1 and CDR2 (germline): SGHRS, YFSETQ. The CDR3 has 14 residues. The ends lost 4 bases at V and 3 bases at J; junction bases unmatched: 4. The CDR3 nucleotides are TGCGCCAGCAGCGGCTGGACAGGGGACACTGAAGCTTTCTTT. The encoded protein is CASSGWTGDTEAFF.

This clone showed up just a few times. This chain connects TRBV2 to TRBJ1-6, with TRBD1 identical over 7 bases. Germline V gives CDR1 SNHLY, CDR2 FYNNEI. CDR3 length equals 16 residues. The trim removed 6 bases at V and 9 bases at J, leaving 14 bases unmatched. The CDR3, as DNA: TGTGCCAGCAGGGGTCAGGGGGGCTTATTAGGTTCACCCCTCCACTTT. As protein: CASRGQGGLLGSPLHF.

V is TRBV5-1 and J is TRBJ1-5; D unresolved. The CDR3 runs 14 residues. The V end lost 0 bases, the J end lost 4 bases, and 8 bases lay between the germline ends. The germline CDR1 and CDR2 sequences are SGHRS and YFSETQ. CDR3 loop: CASSLGGQNQPQHF. Here the CDR3 DNA reads TGCGCCAGCAGCTTGGGTGGCCAGAATCAGCCCCAGCATTTT.

The chain couples TRBV19 to TRBJ2-1, with TRBD2 matching over 13 bases. The CDR3 runs to 18 residues. Germline V gene sequence: CDR1 LNHDA, CDR2 SQIVND (reference sequence). This chain's CDR3 is CATTGWTSGGPLTNEQFF. CDR3 DNA sequence: TGTGCAACTACGGGATGGACTAGCGGGGGACCTCTCACCAATGAGCAGTTCTTC.

V gene TRBV9 combines with J gene TRBJ1-2, with D perhaps TRBD1 (5 bases). The CDR3 length is 13 residues. Germline assignment: CDR1 SGDLS and CDR2 YYNGEE. The V end was cut by 3 bases, the J end by 6 bases, with 12 bases between. CDR3 DNA: TGTGCCAGCAGCGCCGACAGTCTAAATGGCTACACCTTC. As protein: CASSADSLNGYTF.

This clone was counted a single time. V gene TRBV29-1 combines with J gene TRBJ1-4; D may be TRBD1 (6 bases). CDR3 length equals 17 residues. The germline V gene has CDR1 SQVTM and CDR2 ANQGSEA. The V end was cut by 7 bases, the J end by 0 bases, with 21 bases between. The CDR3 sequence: CSGCRLGQGTTNEKLFF. In nucleotides, the CDR3 is TGCAGCGGTTGCCGCCTCGGGCAGGGGACAACTAATGAAAAACTGTTTTTT.

The rearrangement links TRBV6-4 to TRBJ1-3; D gene unclear. V lost 0 bases, J lost 0 bases, and 6 bases lay in between. This CDR3 contains 15 residues. CDR1 is MRHNA and CDR2 is SNTAGT in the germline V gene. CDR3 nucleotides: TGTGCCAGCAGTGACTCCTCAGACTCTGGAAACACCATATATTTT. Protein: CASSDSSDSGNTIYF.

The V gene is TRBV7-9, the J gene TRBJ2-5; D is unresolved. V lost 6 bases, J lost 3 bases, and 5 bases lay in between. CDR3 length equals 11 residues. Looked up from germline, CDR1 is SEHNR and CDR2 is FQNEAQ (reference sequence). Here the CDR3 DNA reads TGTGCCAGCAGTAAAAAAGAGACCCAGTACTTC. Translating it yields CASSKKETQYF.

The rearrangement links TRBV29-1 to TRBJ1-1, with D possibly matching TRBD1 (5 bases). CDR1 is SQVTM, CDR2 ANQGSEA, per germline. There are 13 residues in the CDR3. The CDR3 loop is CSATAQGNTEAFF. DNA for the CDR3: TGCAGTGCCACTGCTCAGGGGAACACTGAAGCTTTCTTT.

The gene calls are TRBV6-6 and TRBJ1-1; D possibly corresponds to TRBD1 (5 bases). CDR1 MNHNY and CDR2 SVGAGI come from the germline V gene (reference sequence). V was clipped by 2 bases and J by 5 bases, with 12 bases between them. The CDR3 extends over 14 amino acids. The CDR3 is CASSYRGKGTEAFF. CDR3 coding DNA: TGTGCCAGCAGTTACCGGGGGAAAGGAACTGAAGCTTTCTTT.

J is TRBJ2-1 and V is TRBV9; 13 bases align to TRBD2. The V and J ends lost 1 base and 7 bases, in that order; junction bases with no gene match: 8. The length of the CDR3 is 17 residues. The V gene's germline CDR1 is SGDLS and CDR2 YYNGEE. CDR3 DNA sequence: TGTGCCAGCAGCGTAACCTCGGGGACTAGCGGGAAAAATGAGCAGTTCTTC. Its translation: CASSVTSGTSGKNEQFF. Filled out from reference TRBV9 and TRBJ2-1, the complete variable domain reads DSGVTQTPKHLITATGQRVTLRCSPRSGDLSVYWYQQSLDQGLQFLIQYYNGEERAKGNILERFSAQQFPDLHSELNLSSLELGDSALYFCASSVTSGTSGKNEQFFGPGTRLTVL.

The CDR3 DNA sequence: TGTGCCAGCAGTTACGGAGGGTCCGTTGGCTACACCTTC. Its protein is CASSYGGSVGYTF. V usage is TRBV6-6 and J usage is TRBJ1-2; D call uncertain. Germline-derived CDR1 and CDR2 are MNHNY and SVGAGI (reference sequence). This CDR3 has 13 amino acids. Trimming stripped 2 bases from V and 7 bases from J, with 11 bases between.

The chain uses TRBV7-2 and TRBJ2-3; 11 bases are a match to TRBD2. V trimming: 1 base; J trimming: 1 base; junction bases outside the gene matches: 4. Germline CDR1 reads SGHTA; CDR2 reads FQGNSA. The CDR3 is 17 residues long. CDR3 coding DNA: TGTGCCAGCAGCTTAGGAACTAGCGGGAGCGGCACAGATACGCAGTATTTT. Residues: CASSLGTSGSGTDTQYF.

J is TRBJ2-3 and V is TRBV9; 8 bases align to TRBD2. Germline V gene sequence: CDR1 SGDLS, CDR2 YYNGEE. With V trimmed by 0 bases and J by 3 bases, 3 bases remained unmatched. The CDR3 consists of 15 residues. The CDR3 sequence is CASSVGLAKTDTQYF. CDR3 sequence (DNA): TGTGCCAGCAGCGTAGGACTAGCGAAAACAGATACGCAGTATTTT.

The sample holds one count of this clone. The chain employs TRBV10-3 and TRBJ1-4, with TRBD1 as a possible D gene (5 bases). Germline lookup yields CDR1 ENHRY and CDR2 SYGVKD. The CDR3 is 13 amino acids. The V and J ends lost 8 bases and 3 bases respectively, with 10 bases between them. The CDR3 sequence is CAIGREANEKLFF. The CDR3 nucleotides are TGTGCCATCGGCAGGGAAGCTAATGAAAAACTGTTTTTT.

Only a few counts were recorded for this clone. This chain joins TRBV14 and TRBJ2-3; D is ambiguous. CDR1 is SGHDN and CDR2 is FVKESK in the germline V gene. CDR3 size: 14 residues. V was pared by 0 bases and J by 7 bases, with 11 bases between. This chain's CDR3 is CASSQDLSVYTQYF. DNA of the CDR3: TGTGCCAGCAGCCAAGATCTCAGTGTGTATACGCAGTATTTT. Full variable domain (outside the CDR3, taken from reference TRBV14 and TRBJ2-3): EAGVTQFPSHSVIEKGQTVTLRCDPISGHDNLYWYRRVMGKEIKFLLHFVKESKQDESGMPNNRFLAERTGGTYSTLKVQPAELEDSGVYFCASSQDLSVYTQYFGPGTRLTVL.

J is TRBJ1-6 and V is TRBV27; D gene unclear. The V end lost 5 bases, the J end lost 0 bases, and 14 bases lay between the germline ends. Germline V gene data show CDR1 as MNHEY and CDR2 as SMNVEV (reference sequence). This CDR3 comprises 17 residues. The CDR3 sequence: CASSASTESSYNSPLHF. CDR3 sequence (DNA): TGTGCCAGCAGTGCCTCAACAGAGAGCTCCTATAATTCACCCCTCCACTTT.